Below are 18 T cell receptor beta chains sequenced from a single sample in a study of shared clonotypes between healthy human individuals. Clones were read by immunoSEQ multiplex PCR, and TCRdb kept only the in-frame ones, dropping some. The sample consists of about 2.4 million clones, approximately 94% of them appearing once. Sequenced: naive CD4+ T cells from PBMCs. Noted subset: CD45RA+ positively selected. The origin of the receptors is a man younger than 30 in good health. Some clones in this sample may be carry-over from other donors' samples.

This chain joins TRBV30 and TRBJ1-6; possible D gene TRBD1, 5 bases. This CDR3 comprises 14 residues. V was trimmed by 2 bases and J by 10 bases, leaving 15 bases between them. Germline loops: CDR1 GTSNPN, CDR2 SVGIG (reference sequence). CDR3 in DNA: TGTGCCTGGAGTATGACAGTGCCGACATCACCCCTCCACTTT. It specifies CAWSMTVPTSPLHF.

The CDR3 protein is CASSYSTQGWYGYTF. CDR3 coding DNA: TGTGCCAGCAGTTACTCGACCCAGGGCTGGTATGGCTACACCTTC. The chain recombines TRBV6-6 with TRBJ1-2; D may be TRBD1 (5 bases). V shed 0 bases and J shed 5 bases, with 13 bases lying between them. Germline V gene sequence: CDR1 MNHNY, CDR2 SVGAGI (reference sequence). This CDR3 spans 15 amino acids.

The chain links TRBV28 to TRBJ2-7, with TRBD1 matching over 7 bases. CDR1 and CDR2 from the germline V gene are MDHEN and SYDVKM. The CDR3 runs to 16 residues. V lost 7 bases to trimming and J lost 1 base; unmatched junction nucleotides: 13. The CDR3 is CASNDPGQLISYEQYF. The CDR3 DNA reads as TGTGCCAGCAATGATCCGGGACAGCTAATTTCCTACGAGCAGTACTTC.

The CDR3 reads CASSADSSTNEKLFF. CDR3 bases: TGTGCCAGCAGCGCGGACAGCTCAACTAATGAAAAACTGTTTTTT. The chain links TRBV5-4 to TRBJ1-4, with D perhaps matching TRBD1 (6 bases). This CDR3 is 15 amino acids long. Trimming pared 4 bases from V and 0 bases from J, leaving 10 bases between. Germline CDR1 SGHNT, CDR2 YYREEE (reference sequence).

CDR3 in DNA: TGTGCCAGCAGTTTAACGGGACTAGCTGGAAAAAATGAGCAGTTCTTC. Protein product: CASSLTGLAGKNEQFF. The chain uses TRBV11-3 and TRBJ2-1; 9 positions match TRBD2. Per the germline V gene, CDR1 is SGHNT and CDR2 is YENEEA. V was pared by 6 bases and J by 7 bases, with 13 bases of the junction left unmatched. The CDR3 spans 16 residues.

This sequence joins TRBV28 and TRBJ2-4, with 8 bases fitting TRBD2. Trimming cost V 2 bases and J 10 bases; bases outside gene matches: 7. The V gene's germline CDR1 is MDHEN and CDR2 SYDVKM. The CDR3 is made up of 14 amino acids. CDR3 loop: CASSLRGGVGIQYF. CDR3 sequence (DNA): TGTGCCAGCAGTTTACGGGGGGGCGTTGGGATTCAGTACTTC.

The chain uses TRBV19 and TRBJ2-1; 7 nucleotides line up with TRBD2. V lost 3 bases, J lost 2 bases, and 7 bases stayed unmatched. CDR1 is LNHDA and CDR2 is SQIVND in the germline V gene (reference sequence). CDR3 length: 16 residues. The CDR3 region has the DNA TGTGCCAGTAGTATCCCCCGTGGGGGGGCCTACAATGAGCAGTTCTTC. This encodes CASSIPRGGAYNEQFF.

The chain is built from TRBV5-4 and TRBJ1-1; D is unclear. CDR1 is SGHNT and CDR2 is YYREEE in the germline V gene (reference sequence). Deletions cut 0 bases from V and 4 bases from J, with 10 bases between. The CDR3 runs to 14 residues. Written as DNA, the CDR3 is TGTGCCAGCAGCTTGGACGCCGGGGTCACTGAAGCTTTCTTT. This sequence encodes CASSLDAGVTEAFF.

The table lists this clone with a few counts. In the same sample, other DNA sequences code for this CDR3. The V call is TRBV15, the J call TRBJ1-1; no firm D call. Deletions cut 1 base from V and 5 bases from J, with 5 bases between. CDR3 length equals 12 residues. Germline V lookup: CDR1 LNHNV, CDR2 YYDKDF (reference sequence). The CDR3 bases are TGTGCCACCAGCAGAGCCAGGACTGAAGCTTTCTTT. Amino acid sequence: CATSRARTEAFF.

The chain is built from TRBV9 and TRBJ2-5; 8 bases are shared with TRBD2. Germline CDR1 reads SGDLS; CDR2 reads YYNGEE. This CDR3 comprises 16 residues. After removal of 1 base from V and 1 base from J, the junction contained 6 bases not matched to a gene. In nucleotides, the CDR3 is TGTGCCAGCAGCGTAAGCGGGAGCTCATCCCAAGAGACCCAGTACTTC. The encoded protein is CASSVSGSSSQETQYF.

The V and J genes are TRBV18 and TRBJ2-1; 8 bases agree with TRBD2. Germline values: CDR1 KGHSH, CDR2 LQKENI. The CDR3 covers 19 residues. V lost 0 bases and J lost 0; bases outside the gene matches: 10. Written as DNA, the CDR3 is TGTGCCAGCTCACCACCGATGGCTAGCGGGTTAAGCTCCTACAATGAGCAGTTCTTC. This sequence encodes CASSPPMASGLSSYNEQFF.

The chain has TRBV11-2 and TRBJ1-1; 8 bases are a match to TRBD1. Germline lookup yields CDR1 SGHAT and CDR2 FQNNGV. Losses at the gene ends were 3 bases for V and 3 bases for J; bases not matched to a gene: 6. The CDR3 extends over 15 amino acids. The DNA of the CDR3 is TGTGCCAGCAGCTTCGGGACAGGTGAGCACACTGAAGCTTTCTTT. It is translated as CASSFGTGEHTEAFF. Together with reference TRBV11-2 and TRBJ1-1, the CDR3 gives the full variable domain: EAGVAQSPRYKIIEKRQSVAFWCNPISGHATLYWYQQILGQGPKLLIQFQNNGVVDDSQLPKDRFSAERLKGVDSTLKIQPAKLEDSAVYLCASSFGTGEHTEAFFGQGTRLTVV.

This clone was seen once. An end of the junction differs from the germline gene, which may be a read error. The chain recombines TRBV7-9 with TRBJ1-2; a weak D match, TRBD1 (6 bases). Per the germline V gene, CDR1 is SEHNR and CDR2 is FQNEAQ (reference sequence). The CDR3 is 16 amino acids. The CDR3: CASSLGFPGAEGGHTF. In nucleotides, the CDR3 is TGTGCCAGCAGCTTAGGATTCCCAGGGGCGGAAGGTGGCCACACCTTC.

The chain is built from TRBV29-1 and TRBJ2-7, with D possibly being TRBD2 (5 bases). The CDR3 extends over 12 amino acids. Trimming left V 4 bases short and J 6 bases short, with 13 bases between. CDR1 is SQVTM, CDR2 ANQGSEA, per germline. This CDR3 is CSVAFGSAEQYF. The CDR3 bases are TGCAGCGTTGCCTTCGGTAGCGCCGAGCAGTACTTC.

The CDR3, as DNA: TGCAGCGTTGCCGGGGCGATCACTGAAGCTTTCTTT. It encodes CSVAGAITEAFF. V gene TRBV29-1 combines with J gene TRBJ1-1, with D maybe TRBD1 (5 bases). The CDR3 consists of 12 residues. Germline values: CDR1 SQVTM, CDR2 ANQGSEA. Trimming pared 4 bases from V and 4 bases from J, leaving 10 bases between.

The chain carries TRBV5-8 and TRBJ1-3; D unclear. The CDR3 contains 13 residues. Germline CDR1 reads SGHTS; CDR2 reads YDEGEE. The V gene lost 3 bases and the J gene lost 6 bases, with 10 bases spanning the gap. The CDR3: CASSSGLQNTIYF. CDR3 DNA: TGTGCCAGCAGCTCTGGACTGCAAAACACCATATATTTT. The full variable domain, in which reference TRBV5-8 and TRBJ1-3 provide the parts outside the CDR3, is EAGVTQSPTHLIKTRGQQATLRCSPISGHTSVYWYQQALGLGLQFLLWYDEGEERNRGNFPPRFSGRQFPNYSSELNVNALELEDSALYLCASSSGLQNTIYFGEGSWLTVV.

The chain has TRBV12-2 and TRBJ1-5; TRBD1, the table's D call, lacks a check against the DNA. TRBV12-2 is listed as a pseudogene. The CDR3 consists of 15 residues. CDR3 sequence: CASRYDRRRNQPQHF. As DNA, the CDR3 is TGTGCAAGTCGTTACGACAGGCGACGAAATCAGCCCCAGCATTTT.

J is TRBJ2-7 and V is TRBV19, with 7 bases identical to TRBD1. Per germline, CDR1 LNHDA and CDR2 SQIVND (reference sequence). The J segment lost 3 bases and the V segment lost 1 base, leaving 6 bases of the junction unmatched. The CDR3 covers 15 residues. CDR3 in amino acids: CASSIAFDRDYEQYF. CDR3 nucleotides: TGTGCCAGTAGTATAGCCTTTGACAGGGACTACGAGCAGTACTTC.